This is a list of T cell receptor beta chains from one sample in a study of blood T cell repertoires in COVID-19. Here immunoSEQ multiplex PCR was the method, and the copy in TCRdb shows in-frame clones only, minus some. The data hold about 340,000 clones, with 80% to 90% observed a single time. What was sequenced was peripheral blood. These receptors were collected from a man between 25 and 39 years old with active or convalescent COVID-19. CDR3s include the opening cysteine and the closing phenylalanine or tryptophan. Fields, in order: D gene, V gene, CDR3 length, J gene, clone size, CDR3 DNA, CDR3 protein. A D gene is named only where the DNA matches it firmly. Expanded clones are given a class, and other clones once, few, many or no size at all.

>-|TRBV14|16|TRBJ2-1|-
TGTGCCAGCAGCCAAGATAGTAGACCCTGGAGCAATGAGCAGTTCTTC
CASSQDSRPWSNEQFF
>-|TRBV29-1|12|TRBJ2-7|-
TGCAGCGTTGTTGCGGGCACCTACGAGCAGTACTTC
CSVVAGTYEQYF
>-|TRBV7-6|15|TRBJ2-1|-
TGTGCCAGCAGCTTATCGCCGGGCTCCTACAATGAGCAGTTCTTC
CASSLSPGSYNEQFF
>-|TRBV6-5|12|TRBJ2-7|-
TGTGCCAGCAAAAGAGGCGGGACCGAGCAGTACTTC
CASKRGGTEQYF
>-|TRBV4-1|15|TRBJ1-5|-
TGCGCCAGCAGCCGAAGAGACCAGGGCAATCAGCCCCAGCATTTT
CASSRRDQGNQPQHF
>TRBD2|TRBV19|15|TRBJ2-5|-
TGTGCCAGTCGGCGGACTAGCGGGAGGTTAGAGACCCAGTACTTC
CASRRTSGRLETQYF
>TRBD1|TRBV3-1/TRBV3-2|15|TRBJ2-1|-
TGTGCCAGCAGCCCAGGGACAGGAGGATACAATGAGCAGTTCTTC
CASSPGTGGYNEQFF
>-|TRBV19|14|TRBJ1-6|-
TGTGCCAGTAGTATTGGGGGGAAAGGGTCACCCCTCCACTTT
CASSIGGKGSPLHF
>-|TRBV11-3|14|TRBJ1-2|-
TGTGCCAGCAGCTTAACAGCTACTAACTATGGCTACACCTTC
CASSLTATNYGYTF
>-|TRBV5-3|14|TRBJ1-1|-
TGTGCCCTCCTTCCAGGGAATAGGGACACTGAAGCTTTCTTT
CALLPGNRDTEAFF
>TRBD1|TRBV7-9|14|TRBJ2-7|many
TGTGCCAGCAGCTCCCGGGACAGGCACTACGAGCAGTACTTC
CASSSRDRHYEQYF
>TRBD1|TRBV6-1|17|TRBJ1-5|-
TGTGCCAGCAGTGTAACCGGGACAGGGCTCCTCAATCAGCCCCAGCATTTT
CASSVTGTGLLNQPQHF
>TRBD2|TRBV5-1|16|TRBJ2-2|-
TGCGCCAGCAGCTTAGGGACTAGCGGGCTTACCGGGGAGCTGTTTTTT
CASSLGTSGLTGELFF
>-|TRBV3-1/TRBV3-2|11|TRBJ2-1|-
TGTGCCAGCTCCCGCCGGAGTGAGCAGTTCTTC
CASSRRSEQFF
>-|TRBV4-1|17|TRBJ2-4|few
TGCGCCAGCAGCGATCGCGGTGGTGTAATAGGCAAAAACATTCAGTACTTC
CASSDRGGVIGKNIQYF
>-|TRBV4-2|13|TRBJ1-6|-
TGTGCCAGCAGCCAAGAGGGAGGTTCACCCCTCCACTTT
CASSQEGGSPLHF
>-|TRBV28|16|TRBJ2-3|-
TGTGCCAGCAGTTTCGGAGGACCTACCCCCACAGATACGCAGTATTTT
CASSFGGPTPTDTQYF
>TRBD2|TRBV6-6|16|TRBJ2-7|-
TGTGCCAGCAGTTACAGCTTTAGCGGGGGGGACTACGAGCAGTACTTC
CASSYSFSGGDYEQYF
>-|TRBV6-5|15|TRBJ1-3|-
TGTGCCAGCAGTTACAGCTCGGGCTCTGGAAACACCATATATTTT
CASSYSSGSGNTIYF
>TRBD2|TRBV5-1|15|TRBJ2-1|-
TGCGCCAGCAGCTCTACTAGCGGGGGGGCATCTGAGCAGTTCTTC
CASSSTSGGASEQFF
>TRBD1|TRBV19|12|TRBJ2-1|few
TGTGCCAGTAGCCAGCAGGGGGCTGAGCAGTTCTTC
CASSQQGAEQFF
>-|TRBV21-1|17|TRBJ2-6|-
TGTGCCAGCAGAAGGGACAGGTACCCCTCTGGGGCCAACGTCCTGACTTTC
CASRRDRYPSGANVLTF
>-|TRBV19|15|TRBJ2-3|-
TGTGCCAGTAGTAGTCCAGGACATAGCACAGATACGCAGTATTTT
CASSSPGHSTDTQYF
>TRBD1|TRBV3-1/TRBV3-2|15|TRBJ2-5|-
TGTGCCAGCAGCCGGGCGGGACAGGGGGCTCAGACCCAGTACTTC
CASSRAGQGAQTQYF
>TRBD2|TRBV29-1|13|TRBJ2-7|-
TGCAGCGCCTCGGGGACTAGCAGGTACGAGCAGTACTTC
CSASGTSRYEQYF
>-|TRBV11-3|16|TRBJ2-3|-
TGTGCCAGCAGCCTCGGCGGGGGCCCGGTAAGAGATACGCAGTATTTT
CASSLGGGPVRDTQYF
>-|TRBV7-6|15|TRBJ1-1|-
TGTGCCAGCAGCTTAGAGACAGGAACGAACACTGAAGCTTTCTTT
CASSLETGTNTEAFF
>TRBD1|TRBV19|19|TRBJ1-4|-
TGTGCCAGTAGTATAGCCGGGGGCCGGGACAGGGGGCGCGATGAAAAACTGTTTTTT
CASSIAGGRDRGRDEKLFF
>-|TRBV14|16|TRBJ2-7|few
TGTGCCAGCAGCCCAAGGGGTAGGATCTTGGACTACGAGCAGTACTTC
CASSPRGRILDYEQYF
>TRBD2|TRBV5-1|14|TRBJ2-1|-
TGCGCCAGCTCGGTGGCGGGAGGGATAGGTGAGCAGTTCTTC
CASSVAGGIGEQFF
>-|TRBV7-3|17|TRBJ2-1|-
TGTGCCAGCAGCTTAACCGTAAGAACCCCCGGGGGAAATGAGCAGTTCTTC
CASSLTVRTPGGNEQFF
>TRBD1|TRBV19|18|TRBJ2-6|-
TGTGCCAGGTTCTGGGAACAGGGGGCCCTGGCTGGGGCCAACGTCCTGACTTTC
CARFWEQGALAGANVLTF
>TRBD2|TRBV7-9|12|TRBJ2-1|-
TGTGCCAGCAGCGTCGGACTAGGTGAGCAGTTCTTC
CASSVGLGEQFF
>TRBD2|TRBV27|16|TRBJ2-1|-
TGTGCCAGCAGTTCCCTCTCTAGCGGGAGGGCCAATGAGCAGTTCTTC
CASSSLSSGRANEQFF
>TRBD1|TRBV9|15|TRBJ2-3|few
TGTGCCAGCAGCTTAACCGGGACAGGCACAGATACGCAGTATTTT
CASSLTGTGTDTQYF
>TRBD2|TRBV10-3|18|TRBJ2-1|-
TGTGCCATCAGTGATCGAAAAACTAGCGGGAGTTCCTACAATGAGCAGTTCTTC
CAISDRKTSGSSYNEQFF
>-|TRBV7-7|13|TRBJ2-2|-
TGTGCCAGCAGCCCCTTGCGCACCGGGGAGCTGTTTTTT
CASSPLRTGELFF
>-|TRBV4-1|14|TRBJ2-5|few
TGCGCCAGCAGCCAAGAGAGGGGGAAAGAGACCCAGTACTTC
CASSQERGKETQYF
>-|TRBV5-5|16|TRBJ2-2|-
TGTGCCAGCAGCTGGGTCGGAGGTCCTAACACCGGGGAGCTGTTTTTT
CASSWVGGPNTGELFF
>TRBD1|TRBV7-2|15|TRBJ1-4|-
TGTGCCAGCAGCCCCAGACAGGGACGAAGTGAAAAACTGTTTTTT
CASSPRQGRSEKLFF
>-|TRBV14|15|TRBJ2-2|-
TGTGCCAGCAGCGCCCCGCTGGGGGCCGTCGGGGAGCTGTTTTTT
CASSAPLGAVGELFF
>-|TRBV6-2/TRBV6-3|15|TRBJ2-1|-
TGTGCCAGCAGTTCTACTAGCTTTAAGGGATATGAGCAGTTCTTC
CASSSTSFKGYEQFF
>TRBD2|TRBV2|14|TRBJ2-1|-
TGTGCCAGCAGTGGGACTAGCGGGAGGGGAGAGCAGTTCTTC
CASSGTSGRGEQFF
>-|TRBV7-3|12|TRBJ2-1|-
TGTGCCAGCAGCTTAGGTCAGGATGAGCAGTTCTTC
CASSLGQDEQFF
>TRBD2|TRBV30|17|TRBJ2-3|-
TGTGCCTGCCATGCGGGACTAGCGGGAGGAGGGGAAGATACGCAGTATTTT
CACHAGLAGGGEDTQYF
>-|TRBV7-9|12|TRBJ2-5|-
TGTGCCAGCAGCCTCCAGGGGGAGACCCAGTACTTC
CASSLQGETQYF
>TRBD1|TRBV7-9|13|TRBJ1-1|-
TGTGCCAGCAACCCGGGACAGCGTTTTGAAGCTTTCTTT
CASNPGQRFEAFF
>-|TRBV18|14|TRBJ1-5|-
TGTGCCAGCTCCCGGGGTGGGGAAAATCAGCCCCAGCATTTT
CASSRGGENQPQHF
>TRBD1|TRBV29-1|14|TRBJ1-2|-
TGCAGCGTCGATGACAGGGCCCTTAACTATGGCTACACCTTC
CSVDDRALNYGYTF
>TRBD1|TRBV19|14|TRBJ1-1|-
TGTGCCAGTAGTAAGGGACAGGGAGACACTGAAGCTTTCTTT
CASSKGQGDTEAFF